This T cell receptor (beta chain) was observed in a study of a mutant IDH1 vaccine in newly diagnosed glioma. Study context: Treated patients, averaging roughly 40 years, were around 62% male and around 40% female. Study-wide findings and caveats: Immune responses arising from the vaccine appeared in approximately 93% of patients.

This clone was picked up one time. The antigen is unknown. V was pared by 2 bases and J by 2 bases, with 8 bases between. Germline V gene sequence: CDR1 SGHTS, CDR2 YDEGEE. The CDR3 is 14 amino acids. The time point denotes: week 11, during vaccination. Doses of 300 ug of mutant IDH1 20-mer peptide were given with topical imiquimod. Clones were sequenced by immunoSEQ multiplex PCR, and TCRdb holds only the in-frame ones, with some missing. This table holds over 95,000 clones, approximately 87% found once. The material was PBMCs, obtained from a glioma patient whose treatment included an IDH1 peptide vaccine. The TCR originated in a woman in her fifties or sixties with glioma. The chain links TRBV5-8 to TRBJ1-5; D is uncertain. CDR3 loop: CASSFRAGNQPQHF. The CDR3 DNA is TGTGCCAGCAGCTTTAGGGCGGGCAATCAGCCCCAGCATTTT.